Sequencing of this T cell receptor beta chain was carried out in a study of response to subunit inactivated influenza vaccine. The study's findings and limits: Only a handful of new T cells, the authors suggested, are recruited with each seasonal influenza vaccination.

Using its own MiXCR run on the RT-PCR reads, TCRdb lists one record per CDR3 protein. The sample lists fewer than 750,000 distinct CDR3 sequences, 13% to 15% occurring once. This clonotype was detected a few times. Its antigen is not identified. Per the germline V gene, CDR1 is SGHRS and CDR2 is YFSETQ. The CDR3 is 14 amino acids. V was pared by 4 bases and J by 8 bases, with 17 bases between. This chain joins TRBV5-1 and TRBJ2-3; TRBD1 is a possible D gene (7 bases). The sample was PBMCs from blood, taken roughly 12 days after vaccination. The sequence was obtained from a man aged 50 to 59 who received an inactivated influenza vaccine. The CDR3 spells CASSGGTEFGTQYF. In nucleotides, the CDR3 is TGCGCCAGCAGCGGCGGGACAGAGTTTGGTACGCAGTATTTT. Filled out from reference TRBV5-1 and TRBJ2-3, the complete variable domain reads KAGVTQTPRYLIKTRGQQVTLSCSPISGHRSVSWYQQTPGQGLQFLFEYFSETQRNKGNFPGRFSGRQFSNSRSEMNVSTLELGDSALYLCASSGGTEFGTQYFGPGTRLTVL.